One sample yielded the 7 T cell receptor beta chains listed below, sequenced in a study of blood T cells in healthy people across ages. The authors ran a second PCR of roughly 6 to 12 cycles using a sample-barcoded 5' primer and a J-beta primer mix. From the 5' RACE reads, TCRdb called clonotypes with MiXCR, one entry per CDR3 protein. Of about 1.5 million distinct CDR3 sequences in the sample, less than 45% were seen once. The sequenced sample consisted of blood. The origin of the receptors is a young woman in good health.

J is TRBJ2-1 and V is TRBV28; perhaps TRBD2 as D (6 bases). The CDR3 sequence is 18 residues long. V was pared by 1 base and J by 4 bases, with 20 bases between. Germline V CDR1 and CDR2: MDHEN, SYDVKM. This chain's CDR3 is CASSLSRRRGGAYNEQFF. In nucleotides, the CDR3 is TGTGCCAGCAGTTTATCCCGACGTCGCGGCGGGGCTTACAATGAGCAGTTCTTC.

This clonotype was observed a few times. V gene TRBV7-2 combines with J gene TRBJ2-5; D is possibly TRBD1 (5 bases). This CDR3 has 14 residues. Germline V gene data show CDR1 as SGHTA and CDR2 as FQGNSA. V shed 1 base and J shed 11 bases, with 17 bases lying between them. The CDR3 region has the DNA TGTGCCAGCAGCTTAGAGGGGATGATCAATGAGCAGTACTTC. Translating gives CASSLEGMINEQYF.

This clonotype was seen a few times. The gene calls are TRBV11-2 and TRBJ1-2; the D is unclear. V was clipped by 6 bases and J by 4 bases, with 15 bases between them. The length of the CDR3 is 14 residues. The V gene's germline CDR1 is SGHAT and CDR2 FQNNGV. CDR3 residues: CASRPVRRTYGYTF. CDR3 nucleotides: TGTGCCAGCAGACCTGTAAGACGGACCTATGGCTACACCTTC.

This clonotype was counted only a few times. This CDR3 is CSAGGDSNQPQHF. In DNA, the CDR3 is TGCAGTGCGGGTGGGGATAGCAATCAGCCCCAGCATTTT. The rearrangement links TRBV20-1 to TRBJ1-5; D gene ambiguous. This CDR3 is built from 13 residues. In germline, CDR1 is DFQATT, CDR2 SNEGSKA (reference sequence). Trimming stripped 6 bases from V and 0 bases from J, with 9 bases between.

As regards this clonotype: Sequence at one end of the junction differs from germline and may be a read error. CDR3 DNA: TGCGCCGGCAGCCAAGATCGAGGGCGGGTGGCGTACAATGAGCAGTTCTTC. Its translation: CAGSQDRGRVAYNEQFF. The chain recombines TRBV4-3 with TRBJ2-1; possibly TRBD2 for D (5 bases). Per germline, CDR1 LGHNA and CDR2 YSLEER. The CDR3 contains 17 residues.

CDR3 amino acids: CASSLVRGGGDIQYF. CDR3 DNA: TGTGCCAGCAGCTTAGTACGGGGGGGAGGCGACATTCAGTACTTC. This chain connects TRBV7-2 to TRBJ2-4; 8 nucleotides agree with TRBD2. Unmatched junction bases numbered 7, after V lost 1 base and J lost 8 bases. Germline CDR1 reads SGHTA; CDR2 reads FQGNSA. This CDR3 is 15 amino acids long.

The J gene is TRBJ2-3, the V gene TRBV3-1; D is undetermined. V was clipped by 5 bases and J by 4 bases, with 13 bases between them. The CDR3 loop spans 14 amino acids. From germline, CDR1 is LGHDT and CDR2 YNNKEL (reference sequence). The CDR3 sequence is CASSSRSSADTQYF. The CDR3 region has the DNA TGTGCCAGCAGCTCGCGATCCTCCGCAGATACGCAGTATTTT.